The clone carrying this T cell receptor beta chain was detected only a few times. What it recognizes is unknown. Different DNA sequences within this sample yield the same CDR3. This record comes from a study of cytomegalovirus exposure and HLA in healthy donors. Overall study context: Under 85% of around 390 genotyped donors fell in the Caucasian-associated ancestry cluster.

Findings of the study overall: When analyzed later, a missense DCLRE1C variant was found to be linked to TCR beta V- and J-gene trimming. Roughly 170 TCR beta chains were listed as cytomegalovirus-associated. In an earlier analysis, productive rearrangement rates for most beta V segments clustered near 87% or 30%.

V was pared by 4 bases and J by 6 bases, with 7 bases of the junction left unmatched. Germline V gives CDR1 SQVTM, CDR2 ANQGSEA. The CDR3 is made up of 14 amino acids. Vbeta (60) and Jbeta (13) primers were used in the PCR. The method was immunoSEQ multiplex PCR; TCRdb's version includes in-frame clones alone and lacks a portion of them. The sample records 110,000 or so clones, around 70% being singletons. The gene calls are TRBV29-1 and TRBJ2-2; 8 bases match TRBD1. This clonotype originated in a man aged 35 to 55 in good health and CMV-seronegative. Material for sequencing was PBMCs. The CDR3 sequence is CSVGATGVPGELFF. CDR3 nucleotide sequence: TGCAGCGTTGGGGCGACAGGGGTCCCCGGGGAGCTGTTTTTT.